This T cell receptor (beta chain) was profiled in a study of PD-1 blockade in classical Hodgkin lymphoma. Some clones are missing from TCRdb's copy, which holds only in-frame ones; the method was immunoSEQ multiplex PCR. Of fewer than 65,000 clones in the sample, about nine tenths were seen once. Relapse after autologous stem cell transplantation occurred in every patient, and brentuximab vedotin exposure varied. Complete response, partial response or progressive disease constituted the best responses recorded. This specimen consisted of peripheral blood mononuclear cells (PBMCs), obtained at baseline. This TCR came from a human donor with classical Hodgkin lymphoma.

The CDR3 reads CASSPEDWEKLFF. The CDR3 DNA is TGTGCCAGCAGCCCAGAGGACTGGGAAAAACTGTTTTTT. The chain joins TRBV2 to TRBJ1-4, with D hard to call. The V end was cut by 6 bases, the J end by 8 bases, with 13 bases between. The CDR3 extends over 13 amino acids. The V gene's germline CDR1 is SNHLY and CDR2 FYNNEI.